This T cell receptor beta chain was obtained from a study of blood T cell repertoires in COVID-19. Source study methods: Estimation of nucleated cell counts was performed using reference gene primer amplification. Repertoires were generated with immunoSEQ multiplex PCR, while TCRdb's copy carries only in-frame clones and drops some. Clonal size and the V and J genes are those of that table, whereas D and trimming came from the DNA. The sample yields some 90,000 clones, approximately 92% seen once. There are 14 residues in the CDR3. V was cut by 4 bases and J by 3 bases, with 7 bases left in between. Looked up from germline, CDR1 is KGHSH and CDR2 is LQKENI.

Sequenced input: peripheral blood. The receptor was derived from a woman of 80 years or more with active COVID-19. The chain joins TRBV18 to TRBJ2-6; D is possibly TRBD2 (6 bases). CDR3 DNA sequence: TGTGCCAGCTCACGGGGGGATGGGGCCAACGTCCTGACTTTC. Its protein product is CASSRGDGANVLTF.